Sequencing of this T cell receptor beta chain was carried out in a study of CD8 T cells in Susac syndrome. CDR3 size: 11 residues. Trimming shortened V by 2 bases and J by 5 bases, and 1 base separated the two germline ends. Germline values: CDR1 LNHNV, CDR2 YYDKDF (reference sequence). When the RNA was reverse transcribed, random hexamers were used with an input of roughly 0.45 to 1 ug. TCRdb processed the immunoSEQ multiplex PCR reads anew with MiXCR; each CDR3 protein has one entry. The sample holds 160,000 or so distinct CDR3 sequences; around 95% are singletons and the top ten take 0.15% to 0.2%.

The V and J genes are TRBV15 and TRBJ2-1, with D unresolved. Sequences were obtained from CD8+ T cells from PBMCs. The sequence was obtained from a human donor with multiple sclerosis. Here the CDR3 DNA reads TGTGCCACCAGCAGAAACAATGAGCAGTTCTTC. It encodes CATSRNNEQFF. Supplemented by reference TRBV15 and TRBJ2-1, the full variable domain reads DAMVIQNPRYQVTQFGKPVTLSCSQTLNHNVMYWYQQKSSQAPKLLFHYYDKDFNNEADTPDNFQSRRPNTSFCFLDIRSPGLGDTAMYLCATSRNNEQFFGPGTRLTVL.